This T cell receptor beta chain was found in a study of shared clonotypes between healthy human individuals. Comments on this clone: Its cognate antigen is unknown.

Whole-study findings and limits: Larger estimated richness was generally recorded for naive subsets relative to memory subsets. Of the naive CD4 clonotypes, roughly 5% were shared across a handful of donors.

Naive CD8 cells were CD45RO-negative, positively selected for CCR7, excluding terminally differentiated effector memory CD45RA+ cells. V gave up 4 bases and J gave up 5 bases, with 15 bases separating them. Germline V gene data show CDR1 as MGHRA and CDR2 as YSYEKL. The CDR3 covers 14 residues. Once extracted for a subset, genomic DNA was divided evenly among several immunoSEQ plates. Clones were sequenced by immunoSEQ multiplex PCR, and TCRdb holds only the in-frame ones, with some missing. The data show around 2.1 million clones, 93% seen once. The chain recombines TRBV4-1 with TRBJ2-7, with D perhaps matching TRBD2 (7 bases). This receptor was obtained from a man between 18 and 35 years old in good health. Some clones in this sample may be carry-over from other donors' samples. The sequenced material came from naive CD8+ T cells from PBMCs. The CDR3 region has the DNA TGCGCCAGCAGCCTAGGGGGGCGGGAGCACGAGCAGTACTTC. Protein: CASSLGGREHEQYF.